This T cell receptor (beta chain) was sequenced in a study of CD8 T cells in Susac syndrome. An amount of RNA that ranged from about 0.45 to 1 ug was reverse transcribed with random hexamers. Across 54 Vbeta and 13 Jbeta, TCR beta CDR3 was amplified with immunoSEQ multiplex PCR. Using its own MiXCR run on the immunoSEQ multiplex PCR reads, TCRdb lists one record per CDR3 protein. Of about 210,000 distinct CDR3 sequences in the sample, about 94% are singletons; the top ten hold under 0.2%. Study results and caveats: The authors found no clonal expansion in Susac syndrome CD4+ T cell repertoires.

Per germline, CDR1 LGHNA and CDR2 YSLEER. The germline V and J ends were trimmed by 0 bases and 4 bases, with 16 bases remaining between them. The CDR3 is 17 residues long. In this sample, this clonotype turned up once. The antigen is undetermined. The specimen was CD4+ T cells from PBMCs. The V gene is TRBV4-3, the J gene TRBJ1-3; no reliable D call. This TCR derives from a human donor with Susac syndrome. The CDR3 DNA sequence: TGCGCCAGCAGCCAAGATCTTTTTACAGCTTTAGGAAACACCATATATTTT. This translates into CASSQDLFTALGNTIYF.